This T cell receptor beta chain was found in a study of T-cell memory formation after mild COVID-19. In the study overall: Largely donor-specific sequence clusters came from a couple of donors.

Trimming shortened V by 2 bases and J by 0 bases, and 14 bases separated the two germline ends. From germline, CDR1 is DFQATT and CDR2 SNEGSKA (reference sequence). The CDR3 is 15 residues long. Sample barcodes and UMIs were carried by the TCR alpha and TCR beta cDNA libraries that 5'RACE generated with constant-segment primers. Via MiXCR, TCRdb re-called the 5' RACE reads, giving one row per CDR3 protein. Among about 190,000 distinct CDR3 sequences listed, around a fifth were seen once. The rearrangement links TRBV20-1 to TRBJ2-7; a possible D gene is TRBD2 (5 bases). Sequencing was performed on PBMCs or a T cell subset sorted from them (not recorded which). The sequence was collected from an adult woman who had mild COVID-19 (a few samples of this study predate the infection). Cell type and time point are not known. The CDR3 region is CSARSELGPSYEQYF. CDR3 in DNA: TGCAGTGCTAGATCAGAACTAGGACCCTCCTACGAGCAGTACTTC.